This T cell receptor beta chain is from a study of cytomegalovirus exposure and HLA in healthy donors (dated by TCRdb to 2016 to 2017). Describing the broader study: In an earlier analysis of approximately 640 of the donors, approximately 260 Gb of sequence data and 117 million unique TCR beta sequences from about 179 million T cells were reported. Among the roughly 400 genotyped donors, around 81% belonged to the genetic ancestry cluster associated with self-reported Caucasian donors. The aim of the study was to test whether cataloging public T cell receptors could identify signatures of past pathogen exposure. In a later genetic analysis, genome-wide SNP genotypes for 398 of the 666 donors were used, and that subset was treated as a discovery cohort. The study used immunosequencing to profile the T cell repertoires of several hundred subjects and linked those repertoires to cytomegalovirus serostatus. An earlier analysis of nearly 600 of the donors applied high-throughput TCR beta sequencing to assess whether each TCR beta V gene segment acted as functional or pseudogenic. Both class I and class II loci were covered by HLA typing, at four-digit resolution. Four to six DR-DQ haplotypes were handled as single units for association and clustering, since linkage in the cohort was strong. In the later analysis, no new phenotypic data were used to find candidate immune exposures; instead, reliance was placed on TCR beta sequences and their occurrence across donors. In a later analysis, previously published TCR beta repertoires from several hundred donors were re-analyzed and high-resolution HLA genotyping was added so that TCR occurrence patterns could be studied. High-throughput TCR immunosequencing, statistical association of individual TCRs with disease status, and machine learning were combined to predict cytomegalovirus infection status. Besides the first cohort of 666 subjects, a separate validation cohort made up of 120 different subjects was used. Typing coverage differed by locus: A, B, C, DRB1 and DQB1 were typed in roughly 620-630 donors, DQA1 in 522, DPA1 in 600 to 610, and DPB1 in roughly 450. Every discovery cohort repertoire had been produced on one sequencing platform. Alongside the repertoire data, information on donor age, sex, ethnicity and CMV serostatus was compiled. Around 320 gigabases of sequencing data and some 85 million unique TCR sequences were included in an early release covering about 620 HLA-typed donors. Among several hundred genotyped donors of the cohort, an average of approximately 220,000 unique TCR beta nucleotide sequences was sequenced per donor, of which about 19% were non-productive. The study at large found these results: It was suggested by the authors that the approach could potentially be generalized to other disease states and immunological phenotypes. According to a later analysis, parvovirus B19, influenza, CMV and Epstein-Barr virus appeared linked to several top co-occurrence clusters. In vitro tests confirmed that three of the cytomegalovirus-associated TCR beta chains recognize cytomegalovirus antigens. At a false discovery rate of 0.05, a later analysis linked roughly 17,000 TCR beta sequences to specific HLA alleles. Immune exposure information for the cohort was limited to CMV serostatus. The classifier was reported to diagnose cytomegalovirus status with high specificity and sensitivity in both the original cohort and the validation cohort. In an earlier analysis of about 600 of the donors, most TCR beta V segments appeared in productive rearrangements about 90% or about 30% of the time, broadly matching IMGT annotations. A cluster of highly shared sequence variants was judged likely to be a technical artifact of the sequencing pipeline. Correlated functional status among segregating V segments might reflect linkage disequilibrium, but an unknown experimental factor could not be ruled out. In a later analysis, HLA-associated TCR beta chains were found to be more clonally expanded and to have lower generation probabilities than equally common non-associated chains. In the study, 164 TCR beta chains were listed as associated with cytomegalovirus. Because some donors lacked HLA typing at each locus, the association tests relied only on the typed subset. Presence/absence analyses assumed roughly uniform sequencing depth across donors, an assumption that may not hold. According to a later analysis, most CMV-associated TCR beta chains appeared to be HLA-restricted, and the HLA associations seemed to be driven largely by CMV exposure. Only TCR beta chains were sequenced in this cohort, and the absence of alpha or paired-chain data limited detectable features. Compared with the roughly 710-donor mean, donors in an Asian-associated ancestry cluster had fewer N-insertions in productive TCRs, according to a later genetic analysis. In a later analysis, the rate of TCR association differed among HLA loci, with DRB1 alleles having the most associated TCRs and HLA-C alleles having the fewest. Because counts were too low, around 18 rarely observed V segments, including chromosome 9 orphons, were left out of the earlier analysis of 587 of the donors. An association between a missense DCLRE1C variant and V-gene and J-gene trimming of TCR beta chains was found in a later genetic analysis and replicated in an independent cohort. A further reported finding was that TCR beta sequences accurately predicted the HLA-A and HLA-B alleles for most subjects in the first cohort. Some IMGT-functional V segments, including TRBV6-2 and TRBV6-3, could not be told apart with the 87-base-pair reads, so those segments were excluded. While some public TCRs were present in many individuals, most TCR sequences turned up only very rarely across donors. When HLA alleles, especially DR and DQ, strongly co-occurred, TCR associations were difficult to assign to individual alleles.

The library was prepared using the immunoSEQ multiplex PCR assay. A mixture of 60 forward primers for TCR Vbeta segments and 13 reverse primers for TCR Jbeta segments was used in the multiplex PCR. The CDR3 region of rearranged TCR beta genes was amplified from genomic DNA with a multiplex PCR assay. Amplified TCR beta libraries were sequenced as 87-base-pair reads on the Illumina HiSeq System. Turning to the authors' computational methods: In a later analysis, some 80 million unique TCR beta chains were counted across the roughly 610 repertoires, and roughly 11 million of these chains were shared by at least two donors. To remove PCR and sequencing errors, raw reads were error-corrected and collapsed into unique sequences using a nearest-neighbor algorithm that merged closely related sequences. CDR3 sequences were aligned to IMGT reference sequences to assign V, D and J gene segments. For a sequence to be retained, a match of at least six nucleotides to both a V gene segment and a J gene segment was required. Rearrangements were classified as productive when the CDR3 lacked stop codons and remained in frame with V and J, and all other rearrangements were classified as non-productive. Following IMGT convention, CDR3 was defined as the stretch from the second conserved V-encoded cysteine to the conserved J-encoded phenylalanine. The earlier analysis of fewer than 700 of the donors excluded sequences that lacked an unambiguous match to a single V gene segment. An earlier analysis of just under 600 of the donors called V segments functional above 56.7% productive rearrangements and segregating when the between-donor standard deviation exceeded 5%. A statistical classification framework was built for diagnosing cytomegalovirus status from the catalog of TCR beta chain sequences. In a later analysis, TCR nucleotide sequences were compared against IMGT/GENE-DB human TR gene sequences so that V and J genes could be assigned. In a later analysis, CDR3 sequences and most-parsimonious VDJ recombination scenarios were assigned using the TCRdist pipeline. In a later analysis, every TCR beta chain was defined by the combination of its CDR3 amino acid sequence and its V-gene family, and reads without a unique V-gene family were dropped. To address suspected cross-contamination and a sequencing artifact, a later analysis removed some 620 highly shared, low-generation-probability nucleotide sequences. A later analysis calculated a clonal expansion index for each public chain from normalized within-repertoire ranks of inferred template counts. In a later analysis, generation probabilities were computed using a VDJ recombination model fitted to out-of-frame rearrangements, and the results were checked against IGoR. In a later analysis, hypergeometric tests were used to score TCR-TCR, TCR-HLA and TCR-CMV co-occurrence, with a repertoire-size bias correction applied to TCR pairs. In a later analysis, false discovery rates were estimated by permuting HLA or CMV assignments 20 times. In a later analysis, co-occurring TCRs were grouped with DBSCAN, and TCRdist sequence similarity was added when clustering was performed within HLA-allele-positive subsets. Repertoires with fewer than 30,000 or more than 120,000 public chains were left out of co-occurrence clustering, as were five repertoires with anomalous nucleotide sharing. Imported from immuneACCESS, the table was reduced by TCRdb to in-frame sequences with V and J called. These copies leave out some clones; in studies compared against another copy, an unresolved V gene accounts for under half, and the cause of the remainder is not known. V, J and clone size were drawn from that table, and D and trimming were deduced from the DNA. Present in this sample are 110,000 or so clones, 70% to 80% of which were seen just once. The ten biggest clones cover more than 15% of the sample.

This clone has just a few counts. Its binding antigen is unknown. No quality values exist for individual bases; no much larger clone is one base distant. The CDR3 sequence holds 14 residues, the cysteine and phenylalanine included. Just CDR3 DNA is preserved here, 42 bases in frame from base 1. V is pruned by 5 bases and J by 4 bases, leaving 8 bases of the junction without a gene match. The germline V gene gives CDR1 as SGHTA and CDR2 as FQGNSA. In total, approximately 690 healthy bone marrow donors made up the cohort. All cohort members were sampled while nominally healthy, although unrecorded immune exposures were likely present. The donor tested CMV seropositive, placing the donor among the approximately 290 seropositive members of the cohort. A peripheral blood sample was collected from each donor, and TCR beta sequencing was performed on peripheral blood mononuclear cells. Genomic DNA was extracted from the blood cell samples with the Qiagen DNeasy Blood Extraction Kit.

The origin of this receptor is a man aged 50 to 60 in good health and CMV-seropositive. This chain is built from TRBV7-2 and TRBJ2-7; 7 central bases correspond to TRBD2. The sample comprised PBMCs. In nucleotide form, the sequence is TGTGCCAGCAGCCAGGCGGGAGAGGGTTACGAGCAGTACTTC. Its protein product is CASSQAGEGYEQYF.